This TCR beta chain was sequenced during a study of OX40 agonist ivuxolimab in advanced cancers. At the level of the study: The study enrolled dose-escalation patients with hepatocellular carcinoma, melanoma, renal cell or head and neck cancer.

The CDR3 length is 15 residues. Trimming pared 5 bases from V and 9 bases from J, leaving 17 bases between. Germline values: CDR1 SGHVS, CDR2 FNYEAQ. TCRdb's table, derived via immunoSEQ multiplex PCR, lists solely in-frame clones and lacks some. The sample carries 150,000 to 190,000 clones, 85% to 95% recorded once. This specimen was CD4+ or CD8+ T cells sorted from blood, taken in a trial of the OX40 agonist ivuxolimab. The clonotype comes from an adult with an advanced solid tumor such as melanoma, head and neck, liver or kidney cancer. The chain couples TRBV7-6 to TRBJ1-6; a weak D match, TRBD1 (5 bases). Written as DNA, the CDR3 is TGTGCCAGCAGCGAATCCGGGACCGGGACTTCACCCCTCCACTTT. Translating gives CASSESGTGTSPLHF.